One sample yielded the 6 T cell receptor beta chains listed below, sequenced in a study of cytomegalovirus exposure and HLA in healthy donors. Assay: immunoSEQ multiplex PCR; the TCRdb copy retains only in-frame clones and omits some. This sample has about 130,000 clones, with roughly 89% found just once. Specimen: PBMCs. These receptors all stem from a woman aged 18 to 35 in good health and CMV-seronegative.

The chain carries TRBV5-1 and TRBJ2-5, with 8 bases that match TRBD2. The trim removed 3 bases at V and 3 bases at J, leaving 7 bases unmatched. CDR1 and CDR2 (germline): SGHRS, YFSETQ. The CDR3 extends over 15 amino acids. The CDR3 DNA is TGCGCCAGCAGCTCTTCCGGGACTAGGGAAGAGACCCAGTACTTC. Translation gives CASSSSGTREETQYF.

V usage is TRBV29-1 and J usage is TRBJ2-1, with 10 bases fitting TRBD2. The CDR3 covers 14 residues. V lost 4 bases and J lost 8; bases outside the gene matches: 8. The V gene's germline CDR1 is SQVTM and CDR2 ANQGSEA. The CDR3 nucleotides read TGCAGCGTTGTTCCTAGCGGGAGTCGCGATGAGCAGTTCTTC. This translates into CSVVPSGSRDEQFF.

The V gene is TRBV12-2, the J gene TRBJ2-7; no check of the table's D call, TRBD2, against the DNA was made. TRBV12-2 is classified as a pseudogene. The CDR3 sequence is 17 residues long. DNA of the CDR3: TGTGCAAGTCGCTTATTTGCCTTCCGGGAGGGCCCCTACGAGCAGTACTTC. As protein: CASRLFAFREGPYEQYF.

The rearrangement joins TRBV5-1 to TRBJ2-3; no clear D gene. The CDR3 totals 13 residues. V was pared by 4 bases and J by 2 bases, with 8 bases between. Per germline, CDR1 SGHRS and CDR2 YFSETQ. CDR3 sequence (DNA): TGCGCCAGCAGCCAGTTTTCCACAGATACGCAGTATTTT. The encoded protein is CASSQFSTDTQYF.

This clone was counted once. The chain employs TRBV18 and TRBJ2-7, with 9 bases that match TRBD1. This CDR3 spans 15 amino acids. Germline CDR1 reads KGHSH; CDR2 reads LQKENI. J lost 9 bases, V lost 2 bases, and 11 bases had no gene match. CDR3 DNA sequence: TGTGCCAGCTCACCAGCCGACAGGGGGTCTCGTCGGCAGTACTTC. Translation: CASSPADRGSRRQYF.

CDR3 in amino acids: CASSFELAYNSPLHF. CDR3 DNA sequence: TGTGCCAGCAGCTTTGAGCTCGCGTATAATTCACCCCTCCACTTT. This sequence joins TRBV7-9 and TRBJ1-6; no clear D. Germline V gene lookup returns CDR1 SEHNR and CDR2 FQNEAQ (reference sequence). V was cut by 3 bases and J by 4 bases, with 10 bases left in between. This CDR3 contains 15 residues.